This T cell receptor beta chain is from a study of shared clonotypes between healthy human individuals. Template for every sorted-subset replicate PCR totaled approximately 200 ng DNA, some 30,000 T cell genomes. Assay used: immunoSEQ multiplex PCR; TCRdb lists only in-frame clones, some missing. The sample holds over a million clones; roughly 98.5% are singletons and the top ten take approximately 0.4%. Germline loops: CDR1 SGHTS, CDR2 YDEGEE. CDR3 length: 15 residues. Trimming stripped 4 bases from V and 4 bases from J, with 12 bases between. The rearrangement joins TRBV5-8 to TRBJ2-6; D may be TRBD1 (6 bases). The source of this sequence is a man under 40 in good health. Sequencing was done on a sample of naive CD4+ T cells sorted from blood. Specified subset: CD45RA+ positively selected. This chain's CDR3 is CASSLTGSGANVLTF. DNA of the CDR3: TGTGCCAGCAGCCTAACAGGGTCGGGGGCCAACGTCCTGACTTTC.